A single sample gave rise to the 9 T cell receptor beta chains below, sequenced in a study of breast tumors, draining lymph nodes, adjacent tissues. TCRdb called the multiplex PCR reads again in MiXCR, with one record for every CDR3 protein. The sample lists some 85,000 distinct CDR3 sequences; approximately 30% were seen once. Axillary draining lymph nodes of breast cancer patients supplied the node samples. Sequenced: axillary lymph node tissue. All receptors come from a female donor with breast cancer. Some clones in this sample may be carry-over from other donors' samples.

There are many counts of this clonotype. This clone may be a read error of a much larger clone one base away. The chain employs TRBV5-8 and TRBJ1-2, with D maybe TRBD1 (5 bases). CDR1 and CDR2 from the germline V gene are SGHTS and YDEGEE. V shed 5 bases and J shed 2 bases, with 13 bases lying between them. The CDR3 consists of 14 residues. CDR3 region: CASSPSGTNYGYTF. The CDR3 DNA follows: TGTGCCAGCAGTCCATCCGGGACCAACTATGGCTACACCTTC.

This clonotype appeared many times. The genes are TRBV28 and TRBJ2-2; D might be TRBD1 (5 bases). V lost 6 bases to trimming and J lost 7 bases, with 12 bases between them. Germline V lookup: CDR1 MDHEN, CDR2 SYDVKM. This CDR3 region has 13 residues. The CDR3 DNA is TGTGCCAGCAGGATACAGGTTGACGGGGAGCTGTTTTTT. It yields the protein CASRIQVDGELFF.

This clonotype was detected once. V gene TRBV7-6 combines with J gene TRBJ2-3; perhaps TRBD2 as D (6 bases). Germline V gives CDR1 SGHVS, CDR2 FNYEAQ. CDR3 length equals 14 residues. The V and J ends lost 1 base and 2 bases respectively, with 7 bases between them. Here the CDR3 reads CASSLGDSTDTQYF. The CDR3 DNA sequence: TGTGCCAGCAGCTTAGGGGACTCCACAGATACGCAGTATTTT.

This chain links TRBV30 with TRBJ1-1; D is perhaps TRBD1 (6 bases). The CDR3 is made up of 13 amino acids. Germline V gene lookup returns CDR1 GTSNPN and CDR2 SVGIG (reference sequence). V was clipped by 8 bases and J by 1 base, with 14 bases between them. CDR3 nucleotide sequence: TGTGCCCACCGGGACAAAACGAACACTGAAGCTTTCTTT. Protein product: CAHRDKTNTEAFF.

This clonotype was counted between two and nine times. With a much larger clone just one base away, this may be a read error. The chain links TRBV6-2 or TRBV6-3 to TRBJ1-5; D gene uncertain. CDR1 and CDR2 from the germline V gene are MNHEY and SVGEGT. CDR3 size: 15 residues. Trimming took off 8 bases at V and 1 base at J, with 15 bases between the two ends. The DNA for the CDR3 is TGTGCCAGCGGGAGCATGGCCGTAAGCAATCAGCCCCAGCATTTT. It translates to CASGSMAVSNQPQHF.

The J gene is TRBJ2-1, the V gene TRBV29-1, with 10 bases that match TRBD2. CDR3 length: 12 amino acids. Germline V lookup: CDR1 SQVTM, CDR2 ANQGSEA. The ends lost 2 bases at V and 12 bases at J; junction bases unmatched: 4. The CDR3 bases are TGCAGCGTTGAATTAGCGGGAGGCTGGCAGTTCTTC. Protein product: CSVELAGGWQFF.

About this clonotype: This may be a read error: a much more frequent sequence differs by one nucleotide. The genes are TRBV9 and TRBJ2-5, with D tentatively TRBD2 (6 bases). The germline gives CDR1 SGDLS, CDR2 YYNGEE. The length of the CDR3 is 20 residues. CDR3 residues: CAGSVTPGGARDTHKETQYF. In DNA, the CDR3 is TGTGCCGGCAGCGTTACTCCCGGAGGGGCTCGGGATACCCACAAAGAGACCCAGTACTTC. Combining the CDR3 with reference TRBV9 and TRBJ2-5 gives the whole variable domain DSGVTQTPKHLITATGQRVTLRCSPRSGDLSVYWYQQSLDQGLQFLIQYYNGEERAKGNILERFSAQQFPDLHSELNLSSLELGDSALYFCAGSVTPGGARDTHKETQYFGPGTRLLVL.

This clonotype was picked up many times. The genes are TRBV2 and TRBJ1-2; D ambiguous. CDR3 size: 15 residues. V shed 8 bases and J shed 4 bases, with 20 bases lying between them. Germline-derived CDR1 and CDR2 are SNHLY and FYNNEI. CDR3 protein: CASSEWGQRAYGYTF. The DNA of the CDR3 is TGTGCCAGCTCTGAGTGGGGTCAGCGGGCCTATGGCTACACCTTC.

This clonotype was counted many times. V usage is TRBV6-1 and J usage is TRBJ1-5; D not resolved. The germline V and J ends were trimmed by 5 bases and 0 bases, with 14 bases remaining between them. CDR1 is MNHNS and CDR2 is SASEGT in the germline V gene. CDR3 size: 16 residues. DNA of the CDR3: TGTGCCAGCAGTCGCCCCCGGGGTGTTAGCAATCAGCCCCAGCATTTT. Its translation is CASSRPRGVSNQPQHF.